One sample yielded the 28 T cell receptor beta chains listed below, sequenced in a study of somatic mutations in cytotoxic T cells in rheumatoid arthritis. The assay was immunoSEQ multiplex PCR, and TCRdb's table has in-frame clones only and misses some. Altogether more than 10,000 clones are present, around 86% being singletons, with the ten largest covering 11% to 15%. Sequencing was carried out using CD8+ T cells sorted from blood. The receptors shown here come from a woman in her fifties or sixties in good health.

V usage is TRBV6-5 and J usage is TRBJ2-1; 10 positions agree with TRBD2. The CDR3 runs to 14 residues. Unmatched junction bases numbered 4, after V lost 8 bases and J lost 3 bases. Germline values: CDR1 MNHEY, CDR2 SVGAGI. In DNA form, the CDR3 reads TGTGCCAGCGGGGAGCGGGGGGGCTACAATGAGCAGTTCTTC. Translated: CASGERGGYNEQFF.

Details on this clone: The sample contains more than one DNA sequence encoding this CDR3. The rearrangement links TRBV6-5 to TRBJ1-2, with TRBD1 as a possible D gene (6 bases). Germline values: CDR1 MNHEY, CDR2 SVGAGI. With 5 bases removed from V and 8 bases from J, the gap between germline ends came to 18 bases. The CDR3 extends over 14 amino acids. The chain's CDR3 is CASSPSVPGEGYTF. The CDR3 DNA is TGTGCCAGCAGTCCGTCGGTACCAGGGGAAGGCTACACCTTC.

The chain has TRBV4-1 and TRBJ2-1, with 7 bases aligning to TRBD2. There are 17 residues in the CDR3. The V segment lost 0 bases and the J segment 0 bases; nucleotides outside the gene matches: 5. Germline V CDR1 and CDR2: MGHRA, YSYEKL. CDR3 sequence reads: CASSQEMGGSSYNEQFF. Here the CDR3 DNA reads TGCGCCAGCAGCCAAGAGATGGGGGGGAGCTCCTACAATGAGCAGTTCTTC.

The sample holds a few counts of this clone. The chain employs TRBV28 and TRBJ2-7, with 7 bases that match TRBD2. This CDR3 has 15 residues. CDR1 and CDR2 from the germline V gene are MDHEN and SYDVKM. Trimming removed 6 bases from V and 4 bases from J; junction bases left unmatched: 12. The CDR3 DNA reads as TGTGCCAGCAGAGGTGGCCCGGGAGGATTGTACGAGCAGTACTTC. This translates into CASRGGPGGLYEQYF. Full variable domain (missing parts from reference TRBV28 and TRBJ2-7): DVKVTQSSRYLVKRTGEKVFLECVQDMDHENMFWYRQDPGLGLRLIYFSYDVKMKEKGDIPEGYSVSREKKERFSLILESASTNQTSMYLCASRGGPGGLYEQYFGPGTRLTVT.

The rearrangement links TRBV27 to TRBJ1-4, with no clear D. The V gene's germline CDR1 is MNHEY and CDR2 SMNVEV (reference sequence). The CDR3 extends over 13 amino acids. V lost 3 bases and J 7 bases, leaving 9 bases between the germline ends. In DNA, the CDR3 is TGTGCCAGCAGTTTTGGCCGCACTGAAAAACTGTTTTTT. This gives the protein CASSFGRTEKLFF.

This clone was counted only a few times. This chain links TRBV4-1 with TRBJ2-7; 9 nucleotides match TRBD2. V gave up 0 bases and J gave up 1 base; unmatched junction bases: 10. There are 18 residues in the CDR3. CDR1 is MGHRA, CDR2 YSYEKL, per germline. The CDR3 region has the DNA TGCGCCAGCAGCCAAGAAGGCCCGGGTAGCGGGGGTTCCTACGAGCAGTACTTC. Its translation is CASSQEGPGSGGSYEQYF.

CDR3 nucleotide sequence: TGTGCCACATGGGGGGGGGTCTACGAGCAGTACGTC. It translates to CATWGGVYEQYV. V usage is TRBV6-5 and J usage is TRBJ2-7; 7 bases fit TRBD2. The V gene end was trimmed by 10 bases and the J gene end by 3 bases; junction bases not matched to a gene: 6. The length of the CDR3 is 12 residues. Germline V lookup: CDR1 MNHEY, CDR2 SVGAGI.

This rearrangement joins TRBV2 to TRBJ2-2; D remains ambiguous. Germline V CDR1 and CDR2: SNHLY, FYNNEI. V lost 4 bases, J lost 8 bases, and 5 bases lay in between. CDR3 length: 11 residues. The CDR3 DNA is TGTGCCAGCAGTGGGGCAGGGGAGCTGTTTTTT. It is translated as CASSGAGELFF.

J is TRBJ2-3 and V is TRBV5-1; 12 nucleotides line up with TRBD2. This CDR3 is built from 17 residues. From germline, CDR1 is SGHRS and CDR2 YFSETQ. With V trimmed by 0 bases and J by 2 bases, 4 bases remained unmatched. This CDR3 reads CASSLGTSGVPTDTQYF. The CDR3 bases are TGCGCCAGCAGCTTGGGGACTAGCGGGGTGCCCACAGATACGCAGTATTTT.

V usage is TRBV6-6 and J usage is TRBJ1-2; the D is unclear. From germline, CDR1 is MNHNY and CDR2 SVGAGI (reference sequence). Trimming left V 1 base short and J 8 bases short, with 14 bases between. The CDR3 is 14 amino acids. The CDR3 here is CASSYWPGPVGYTF. Written as DNA, the CDR3 is TGTGCCAGCAGTTACTGGCCAGGCCCTGTCGGCTACACCTTC.

The chain is built from TRBV20-1 and TRBJ2-7; a weak D match, TRBD1 (5 bases). Germline loops: CDR1 DFQATT, CDR2 SNEGSKA (reference sequence). CDR3 size: 9 residues. V was clipped by 6 bases and J by 5 bases, with 5 bases between them. This chain's CDR3 is CSAGDEQYF. The CDR3 DNA reads TGCAGTGCAGGGGACGAGCAGTACTTC.

CDR3 in DNA: TGTGCCAGCAGCCAGGATAATGAGCAGTTCTTC. As protein: CASSQDNEQFF. J is TRBJ2-1 and V is TRBV7-6; no firm D call. CDR1 is SGHVS and CDR2 is FNYEAQ in the germline V gene. The ends were cut back, 5 bases at V and 7 bases at J, with 6 bases in the middle. The CDR3 consists of 11 residues.

In its sample, this clone was seen a few times. This sequence joins TRBV9 and TRBJ2-3; no clear D. Trimming took 4 bases from V and 0 from J, leaving 3 bases between them. The CDR3 has 12 residues. CDR1 SGDLS and CDR2 YYNGEE come from the germline V gene. The CDR3 spells CASSPSTDTQYF. The CDR3 nucleotides read TGTGCCAGCAGCCCAAGCACAGATACGCAGTATTTT.

The chain combines TRBV23-1 with TRBJ1-6, with TRBD1 matching over 8 bases. TRBV23-1 is identified as an open reading frame with a role that is uncertain. The CDR3 runs to 15 residues. V was pared by 2 bases and J by 5 bases, with 2 bases of the junction left unmatched. CDR3 bases: TGCGCCAGCAGTCAACGGGACAGGCATAATTCACCCCTCCACTTT. Translating gives CASSQRDRHNSPLHF.

The V and J genes are TRBV15 and TRBJ2-2, with 8 bases lining up with TRBD2. Germline loops: CDR1 LNHNV, CDR2 YYDKDF (reference sequence). The CDR3 extends over 16 amino acids. After removal of 1 base from V and 3 bases from J, the junction contained 4 bases not matched to a gene. Here the CDR3 reads CATSRAAGGYTGELFF. CDR3 sequence (DNA): TGTGCCACCAGCAGAGCCGCGGGGGGCTACACCGGGGAGCTGTTTTTT.

A single count supports this clone. The chain links TRBV7-9 to TRBJ2-7; D is possibly TRBD2 (6 bases). Looked up from germline, CDR1 is SEHNR and CDR2 is FQNEAQ (reference sequence). Trimming cost V 5 bases and J 2 bases, with 19 bases left between them. This CDR3 has 16 amino acids. The CDR3 DNA reads as TGTGCCAGCAGCCCCCCGACGGGGGAAAATACCTACGAGCAGTACTTC. Translating it yields CASSPPTGENTYEQYF.

The CDR3 sequence: CASSLGLMNTEAFF. The CDR3 DNA sequence: TGTGCCAGCAGCTTAGGGCTGATGAACACTGAAGCTTTCTTT. The genes are TRBV7-8 and TRBJ1-1; D gene uncertain. V gave up 1 base and J gave up 0 bases, with 6 bases separating them. There are 14 residues in the CDR3. CDR1 and CDR2 (germline): SGHVS, FQNEAQ.

This sequence joins TRBV7-9 and TRBJ2-2, with D unresolved. Germline V gives CDR1 SEHNR, CDR2 FQNEAQ (reference sequence). This CDR3 region has 12 residues. V lost 7 bases, J lost 5 bases, and 8 bases lay in between. CDR3 in amino acids: CASMYFTGELFF. The CDR3 region has the DNA TGTGCCAGCATGTATTTTACCGGGGAGCTGTTTTTT.

This clone appeared a single time. The chain is built from TRBV7-6 and TRBJ2-7; no firm D call. The CDR3 is 12 amino acids. CDR1 is SGHVS, CDR2 FNYEAQ, per germline. V lost 4 bases and J 6 bases, leaving 10 bases between the germline ends. CDR3 amino acids: CASSSTGSEQYF. CDR3 in DNA: TGTGCCAGCAGCTCCACGGGTAGCGAGCAGTACTTC.

The chain has TRBV5-1 and TRBJ2-7; a possible D gene is TRBD1 (5 bases). Trimming shortened V by 0 bases and J by 5 bases, and 15 bases separated the two germline ends. This CDR3 contains 15 residues. The germline V gene has CDR1 SGHRS and CDR2 YFSETQ. The CDR3 region is CASSLVVQGRNEQYF. The CDR3 DNA sequence: TGCGCCAGCAGCTTGGTAGTCCAGGGAAGGAACGAGCAGTACTTC.

This chain uses TRBV7-9 with TRBJ2-6, with D unresolved. Germline CDR1 and CDR2: SEHNR and FQNEAQ (reference sequence). The CDR3 covers 15 residues. V lost 4 bases and J 2 bases, leaving 9 bases between the germline ends. CDR3 in amino acids: CASSSSRTGANVLTF. In nucleotides, the CDR3 is TGTGCCAGCAGCTCTAGTAGGACTGGGGCCAACGTCCTGACTTTC.

The chain employs TRBV28 and TRBJ1-5; 10 bases fit TRBD1. CDR3 size: 17 residues. V trimming: 2 bases; J trimming: 4 bases; junction bases outside the gene matches: 8. Germline CDR1 MDHEN, CDR2 SYDVKM. The CDR3 spells CASSLPLTGGGNQPQHF. DNA of the CDR3: TGTGCCAGCAGTTTACCATTGACAGGGGGCGGTAATCAGCCCCAGCATTTT.

Within the sample, this clone is medium-sized (0.01 to 0.1%). The V gene is TRBV7-9, the J gene TRBJ2-2, with a weak D call TRBD2 (5 bases). V lost 6 bases and J 0 bases, leaving 14 bases between the germline ends. The germline V gene has CDR1 SEHNR and CDR2 FQNEAQ (reference sequence). The CDR3 consists of 16 residues. For the CDR3, the DNA is TGTGCCAGCAGGCCGTCTGGGAGTACGAACACCGGGGAGCTGTTTTTT. It specifies CASRPSGSTNTGELFF.

The chain joins TRBV6-5 to TRBJ2-7; maybe TRBD1 (6 bases). Trimming removed 5 bases from V and 0 bases from J, with 11 bases in between. The CDR3 runs to 14 residues. Germline V gene lookup returns CDR1 MNHEY and CDR2 SVGAGI. This CDR3 reads CASSARDNSYEQYV. The CDR3 DNA is TGTGCCAGCAGTGCTCGGGACAACTCCTACGAGCAGTACGTC.

This clone was recorded once. The chain couples TRBV28 to TRBJ1-5, with D possibly TRBD1 on 5 matching bases. The CDR3 runs 14 residues. V was shortened by 8 bases and J by 0 bases, with 11 bases between the two germline ends. Looked up from germline, CDR1 is MDHEN and CDR2 is SYDVKM. As DNA, the CDR3 is TGTGCCAGCCGGACAACCTATAGCAATCAGCCCCAGCATTTT. Its protein is CASRTTYSNQPQHF.

The rearrangement uses TRBV27 and TRBJ2-5, with 9 bases matching TRBD1. With V trimmed by 5 bases and J by 5 bases, 9 bases remained unmatched. The length of the CDR3 is 15 residues. Germline assignment: CDR1 MNHEY and CDR2 SMNVEV (reference sequence). CDR3 in DNA: TGTGCCAGCAGTGCCCGGACAGGGGAGGAGGAGACCCAGTACTTC. Its translation is CASSARTGEEETQYF.

A few counts support this clone. The genes are TRBV11-1 and TRBJ2-7; 7 positions match TRBD1. V shed 0 bases, J shed 3 bases, and the junction held 5 bases outside the gene matches. CDR1 is SGHAT, CDR2 FQDESV, per germline (reference sequence). There are 15 residues in the CDR3. In DNA form, the CDR3 reads TGTGCCAGCAGCTTAGCCAGGGACAGAATCTACGAGCAGTACTTC. The encoded protein is CASSLARDRIYEQYF.

The rearrangement links TRBV2 to TRBJ2-7; 7 bases match TRBD2. V shed 7 bases and J 0 bases; nucleotides not matched to a gene: 3. The CDR3 totals 13 residues. Per germline, CDR1 SNHLY and CDR2 FYNNEI. The CDR3 loop is CASNGGSSYEQYV. The DNA for the CDR3 is TGTGCCAGCAATGGCGGGAGCTCCTACGAGCAGTACGTC.